The sequence of this TCR beta chain was determined in a study of T cells in Graves' hyperthyroidism and ophthalmopathy. Whole-study findings and limits: Ophthalmopathy and stable hyperthyroidism were separated by a 13 V-J model.

Hyperthyroidism in the patients, aged 18 to 65, was newly diagnosed and under 2 months in duration. Pregnant or lactating patients were excluded, as were those with uncontrolled infection or other autoimmune disease. PBMCs stemmed from 10 ml fresh peripheral blood. V was pared by 7 bases and J by 1 base, with 10 bases of the junction left unmatched. The CDR3 loop spans 16 amino acids. Germline CDR1 and CDR2: MDHEN and SYDVKM. This clonotype was observed many times. Antigen: not known. TCR beta CDR3 regions were amplified from RNA. TCR CDR3 underwent first-round RT-PCR with the HTBI primer set. TCRdb redid the calling of the multiplex PCR reads with MiXCR, one entry per CDR3 protein. The sample shows some 420,000 distinct CDR3 sequences, about 13% of them seen only once.

Sequencing used blood. The chain uses TRBV28 and TRBJ2-1, with 7 bases aligning to TRBD2. The receptor was derived from a woman younger than 30 with Graves' hyperthyroidism. CDR3 coding DNA: TGTGCCAGCATTTCTCCTGGCGGGAGATCCTACAATGAGCAGTTCTTC. It translates to CASISPGGRSYNEQFF.